Reported below is one T cell receptor beta chain. The CDR3 is 16 residues long. Germline assignment: CDR1 LGHNT and CDR2 FRNRAP. The junction had 1 base not matched to a gene; V was cut back by 1 base and J by 2 bases. This entry comes from a study of technical replicates of blood from several donors. The data were produced by immunoSEQ multiplex PCR, yet TCRdb's version contains in-frame clones alone and is incomplete. The sample comprises roughly 70,000 clones, roughly 90% of which are singletons, and about 4.7% rests with the top ten. The sequence came from a human donor in good health. Some clones in this sample may be carry-over from other donors' samples. This chain links TRBV12-5 with TRBJ2-5, with 13 nucleotides matching TRBD2. Sequencing was carried out using PBMCs. The CDR3 is CASGLGLAGGQETQYF. The CDR3, as DNA: TGTGCTAGTGGTTTGGGACTAGCGGGGGGTCAAGAGACCCAGTACTTC.